This T cell receptor (beta chain) was sequenced for a study of Ad26.COV2.S vaccination and SARS-CoV-2 variants. Worth noting for this clone: Its antigen is unknown.

Study-level points and caveats: Participants in the vaccine arm had higher spike-specific TCR breadth; placebo recipients had lower. Non-spike TCR breadth showed similarity between vaccine and placebo recipients. Post-vaccination breadth of spike-specific CD8+ and CD4+ T cell responses was reportedly substantial. From the TCR breadth and depth analyses, total T cell responses may have been underestimated.

Produced via immunoSEQ multiplex PCR; TCRdb's table is partial and in-frame only. Among approximately 400,000 clones listed, around 90% were seen once. The CDR3 spans 14 residues. CDR1 is SGHRS and CDR2 is YFSETQ in the germline V gene. V shed 4 bases and J shed 8 bases, with 18 bases lying between them. The chain links TRBV5-1 to TRBJ1-2, with D perhaps matching TRBD1 (6 bases). The sequenced sample was peripheral blood, obtained after recovery from COVID-19. The TCR sequence derives from a human donor who had recovered from COVID-19. CDR3 protein: CASSPGDIFKGYTF. DNA of the CDR3: TGCGCCAGCAGCCCAGGGGACATTTTCAAGGGCTACACCTTC.